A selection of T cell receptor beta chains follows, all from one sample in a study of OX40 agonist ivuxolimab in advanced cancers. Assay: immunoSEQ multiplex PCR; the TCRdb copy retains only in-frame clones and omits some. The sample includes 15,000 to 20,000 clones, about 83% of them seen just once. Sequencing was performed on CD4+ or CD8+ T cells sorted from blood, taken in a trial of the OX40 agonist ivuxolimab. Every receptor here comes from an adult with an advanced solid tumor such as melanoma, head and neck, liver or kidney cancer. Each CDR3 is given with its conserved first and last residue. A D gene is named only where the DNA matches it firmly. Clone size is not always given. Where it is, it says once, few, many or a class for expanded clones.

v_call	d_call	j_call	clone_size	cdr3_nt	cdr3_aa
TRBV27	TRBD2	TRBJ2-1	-	TGTGCCAGCAGTCTCCGACTAGCGGACTACAATGAGCAGTTCTTC	CASSLRLADYNEQFF
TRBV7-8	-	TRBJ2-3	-	TGTGCCAGCAGCTTAGCGAGTACAGGGGGGGCTAGCACAGATACGCAGTATTTT	CASSLASTGGASTDTQYF
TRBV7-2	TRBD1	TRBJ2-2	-	TGTGCCAGCAGCTTTCCCCAGGGGGCGCCGAACACCGGGGAGCTGTTTTTT	CASSFPQGAPNTGELFF
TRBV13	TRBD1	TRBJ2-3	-	TGTGCCAGCAGCCAAGGGGGCAGAGCGAAGGATACGCAGTATTTT	CASSQGGRAKDTQYF
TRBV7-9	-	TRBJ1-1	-	TGTGCCAGCAGCTTAGCGGGGCGAGAAGCTTTCTTT	CASSLAGREAFF
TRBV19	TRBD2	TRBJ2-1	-	TGTGCCAGTAGTATAATTGGCGGGAGTTTCAGTGAGCAGTTCTTC	CASSIIGGSFSEQFF
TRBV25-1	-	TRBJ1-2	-	TGTGCCACTGGGGGTAATGGCTACACCTTC	CATGGNGYTF
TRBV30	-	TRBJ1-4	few	TGTGCCTGGAGTGCCCAGGGTGCCGTTGCAACTAATGAAAAACTGTTTTTT	CAWSAQGAVATNEKLFF
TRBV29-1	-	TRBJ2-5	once	TGCAGCCTCCGGACTGGGTATCGGGAGTACTTC	CSLRTGYREYF
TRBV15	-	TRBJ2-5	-	TGTGCCACCAGCGCGCGGAGTCGGGAGACCCAGTACTTC	CATSARSRETQYF
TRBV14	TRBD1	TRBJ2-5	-	TGTGCCAGCAGCCAGGGGACAGTTACCCAGTACTTC	CASSQGTVTQYF
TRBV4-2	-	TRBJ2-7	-	TGTGCCAGCAGCCCTACCCTCTCCTACGAGCAGTACTTC	CASSPTLSYEQYF
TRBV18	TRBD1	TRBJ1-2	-	TGTGCCAGCTCACCACTGGGGCGCGGGACAGGGCCTTATGGCTACACCTTC	CASSPLGRGTGPYGYTF
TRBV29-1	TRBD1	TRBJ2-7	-	TGCAGCGTTGAGAAGAGTGGGACAGGGTCGGACGAGCAGTACTTC	CSVEKSGTGSDEQYF
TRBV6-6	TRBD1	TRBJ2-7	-	TGTGCCAGCAGTCCAGGACAGGGCACCTCCTACGAGCAGTACTTC	CASSPGQGTSYEQYF
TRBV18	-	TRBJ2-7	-	TGTGCCAGCTCACCAGAGCGACTAGTGACCTACGAGCAGTACTTC	CASSPERLVTYEQYF
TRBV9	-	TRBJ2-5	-	TGTGCCAGCAGCGGGACCGTGAGGGGTGAGACCCAGTACTTC	CASSGTVRGETQYF
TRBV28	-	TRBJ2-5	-	TGTGCCAGCAGTTTGGGGCAGGTACAGCGAGGGACCCAGTACTTC	CASSLGQVQRGTQYF
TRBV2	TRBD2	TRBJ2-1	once	TGTGCCAGCAGTGATGGACCCCCCGGGGCGTTTGCGGGAGGGCTCAATGAGCAGTTCTTC	CASSDGPPGAFAGGLNEQFF
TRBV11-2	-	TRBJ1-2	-	TGTGCCAGCAGCTTTGGGAAAGGCTACACCTTC	CASSFGKGYTF
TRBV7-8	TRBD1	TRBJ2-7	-	TGTGCCAGCAGCCCAGGGACAGGGAGAGACGAGCAGTACTTC	CASSPGTGRDEQYF
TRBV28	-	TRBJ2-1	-	TGTGCCAGCAGTCCAGCGGACCTCGACAATGAGCAGTTCTTC	CASSPADLDNEQFF
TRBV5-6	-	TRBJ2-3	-	TGTGCCAGCAGCTTTCCAGGGGCCACAGATACGCAGTATTTT	CASSFPGATDTQYF
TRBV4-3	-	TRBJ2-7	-	TGCGCCAGCAGCCAAGTGGGGCAGAGCTACGAGCAGTACTTC	CASSQVGQSYEQYF
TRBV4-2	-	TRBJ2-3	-	TGTGCCAGCAGCCAAGATTCAGCGACAGATACGCAGTATTTT	CASSQDSATDTQYF
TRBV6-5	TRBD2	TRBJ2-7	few	TGTGCCAGCAGTTACAAGCGGGAATTCTACGAGCAGTACTTC	CASSYKREFYEQYF
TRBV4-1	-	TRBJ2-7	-	TGCGCCAGCAGCCAAGATCAGGGCTACGAGCAGTACTTC	CASSQDQGYEQYF
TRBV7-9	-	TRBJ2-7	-	TGTGCCAGCAGCTTAGCTCAGGGGTACGAGCAGTACTTC	CASSLAQGYEQYF
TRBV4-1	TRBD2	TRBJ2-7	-	TGCGCCAGCAGCCCCCGCCTAGCGGAGCGTCCCTACGAGCAGTACTTC	CASSPRLAERPYEQYF
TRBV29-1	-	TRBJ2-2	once	TGCAGCGTTTTGGGAGAGGGCACCGGGGAGCTGTTTTTT	CSVLGEGTGELFF
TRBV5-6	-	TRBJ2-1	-	TGTGCCAGCAGCTTGGGTGGCGGGCCGGGGGAGCAGTTCTTC	CASSLGGGPGEQFF
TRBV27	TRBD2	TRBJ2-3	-	TGTGCCAGCAGTTTAATAGATACTAGCGGGTACACAGATACGCAGTATTTT	CASSLIDTSGYTDTQYF